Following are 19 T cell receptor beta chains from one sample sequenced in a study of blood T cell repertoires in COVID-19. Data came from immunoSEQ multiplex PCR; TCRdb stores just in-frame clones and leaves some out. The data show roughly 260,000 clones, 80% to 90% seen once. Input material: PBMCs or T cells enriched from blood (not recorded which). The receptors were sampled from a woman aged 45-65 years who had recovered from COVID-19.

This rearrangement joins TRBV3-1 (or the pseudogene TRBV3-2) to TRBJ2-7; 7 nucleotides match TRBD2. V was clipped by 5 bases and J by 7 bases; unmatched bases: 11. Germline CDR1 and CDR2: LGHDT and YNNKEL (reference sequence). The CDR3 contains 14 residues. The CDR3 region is CASSATSGGWEQYF. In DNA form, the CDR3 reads TGTGCCAGCAGCGCCACCTCGGGGGGTTGGGAGCAGTACTTC.

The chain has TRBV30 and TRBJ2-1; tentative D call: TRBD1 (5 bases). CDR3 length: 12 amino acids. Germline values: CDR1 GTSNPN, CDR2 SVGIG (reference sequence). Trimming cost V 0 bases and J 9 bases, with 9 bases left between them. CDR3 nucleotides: TGTGCCTGGAGTGTATCAGGGATTGAGCAGTTCTTC. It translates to CAWSVSGIEQFF.

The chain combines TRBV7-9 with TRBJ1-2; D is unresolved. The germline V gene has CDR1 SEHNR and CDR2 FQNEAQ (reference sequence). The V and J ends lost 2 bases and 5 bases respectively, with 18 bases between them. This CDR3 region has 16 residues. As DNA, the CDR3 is TGTGCCAGCAGCTTATTTCCGAGCGTCGGGGAATATGGCTACACCTTC. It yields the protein CASSLFPSVGEYGYTF.

CDR3 bases: TGTGCCAGCAGGCCTGGGAGACAGGCTCATTGGGGCTACACCTTC. Residues: CASRPGRQAHWGYTF. V is TRBV27 and J is TRBJ1-2, with D perhaps TRBD1 (6 bases). Germline V lookup: CDR1 MNHEY, CDR2 SMNVEV (reference sequence). The V end was cut by 6 bases, the J end by 8 bases, with 22 bases between. This CDR3 contains 15 residues.

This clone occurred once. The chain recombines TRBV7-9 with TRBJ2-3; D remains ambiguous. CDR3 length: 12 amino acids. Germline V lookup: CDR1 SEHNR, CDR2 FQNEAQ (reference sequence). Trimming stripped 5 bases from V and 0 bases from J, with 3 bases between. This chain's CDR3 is CASSTSTDTQYF. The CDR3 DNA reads TGTGCCAGCAGCACTAGCACAGATACGCAGTATTTT.

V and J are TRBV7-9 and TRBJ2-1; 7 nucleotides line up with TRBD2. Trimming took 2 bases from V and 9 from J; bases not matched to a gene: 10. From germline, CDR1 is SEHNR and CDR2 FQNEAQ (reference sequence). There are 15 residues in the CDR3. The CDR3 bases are TGTGCCAGCAGCTTATTGCCAGCGGGGTTTAGTGAGCAGTTCTTC. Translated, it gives CASSLLPAGFSEQFF.

In DNA, the CDR3 is TGTGCCACCACACTAGCGGGATTTGGTGAGCAGTTCTTC. It specifies CATTLAGFGEQFF. The chain carries TRBV15 and TRBJ2-1; 10 nucleotides align to TRBD2. The CDR3 has 13 amino acids. V was pared by 7 bases and J by 9 bases, with 6 bases of the junction left unmatched. Germline V gene lookup returns CDR1 LNHNV and CDR2 YYDKDF (reference sequence).

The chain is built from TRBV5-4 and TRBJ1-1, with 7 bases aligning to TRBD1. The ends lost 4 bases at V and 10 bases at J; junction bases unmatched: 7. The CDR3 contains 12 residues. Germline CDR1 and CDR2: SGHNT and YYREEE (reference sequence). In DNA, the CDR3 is TGTGCCAGCAGCGCGGACAGGTTTCCAGCTTTCTTT. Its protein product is CASSADRFPAFF.

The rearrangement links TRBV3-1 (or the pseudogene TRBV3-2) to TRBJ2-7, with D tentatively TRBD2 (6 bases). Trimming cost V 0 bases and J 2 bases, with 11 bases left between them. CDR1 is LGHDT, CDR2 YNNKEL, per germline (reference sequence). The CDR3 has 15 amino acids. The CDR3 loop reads CASSQEGTRTYEQYF. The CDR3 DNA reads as TGTGCCAGCAGCCAAGAAGGGACTCGCACCTACGAGCAGTACTTC.

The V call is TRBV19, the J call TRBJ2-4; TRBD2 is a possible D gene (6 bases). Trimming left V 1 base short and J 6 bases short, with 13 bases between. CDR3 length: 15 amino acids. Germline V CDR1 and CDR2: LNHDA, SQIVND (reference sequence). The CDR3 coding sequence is TGTGCCAGTAGTATAGCGGCGGGGCCGGTAAACATTCAGTACTTC. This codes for CASSIAAGPVNIQYF.

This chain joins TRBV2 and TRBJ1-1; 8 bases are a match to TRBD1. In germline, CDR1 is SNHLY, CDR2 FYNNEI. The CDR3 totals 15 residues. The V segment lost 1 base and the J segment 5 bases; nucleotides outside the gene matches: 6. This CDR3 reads CASSEGPGGWTEAFF. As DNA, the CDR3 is TGTGCCAGCAGTGAAGGTCCAGGGGGCTGGACTGAAGCTTTCTTT.

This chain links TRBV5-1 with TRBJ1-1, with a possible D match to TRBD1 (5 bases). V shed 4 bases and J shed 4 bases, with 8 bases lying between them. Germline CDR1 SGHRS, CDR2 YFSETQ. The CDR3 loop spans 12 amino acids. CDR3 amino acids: CASSRGGTEAFF. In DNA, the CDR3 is TGCGCCAGCAGCCGGGGGGGCACTGAAGCTTTCTTT.

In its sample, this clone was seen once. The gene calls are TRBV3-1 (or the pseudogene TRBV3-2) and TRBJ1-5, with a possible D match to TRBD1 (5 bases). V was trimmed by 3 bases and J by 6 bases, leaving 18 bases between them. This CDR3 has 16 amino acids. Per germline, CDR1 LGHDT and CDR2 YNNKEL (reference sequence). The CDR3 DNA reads TGTGCCAGCAGCCAGAGGAGCCCAAGGGGAGGTCAGCCCCAGCATTTT. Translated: CASSQRSPRGGQPQHF.

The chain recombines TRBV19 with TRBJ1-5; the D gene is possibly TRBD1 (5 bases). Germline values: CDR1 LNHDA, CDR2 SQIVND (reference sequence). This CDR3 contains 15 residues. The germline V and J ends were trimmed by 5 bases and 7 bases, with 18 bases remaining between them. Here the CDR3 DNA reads TGTGCCAGTAGTCAGACAGCCATTCGGGAGCAGCCCCAGCATTTT. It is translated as CASSQTAIREQPQHF.

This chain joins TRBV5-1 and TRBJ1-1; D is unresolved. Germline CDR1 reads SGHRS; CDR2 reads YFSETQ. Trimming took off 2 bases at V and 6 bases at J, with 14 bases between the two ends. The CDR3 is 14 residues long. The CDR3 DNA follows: TGCGCCAGCAGCTTCGGGGTGGTACGCCCTGAAGCTTTCTTT. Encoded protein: CASSFGVVRPEAFF.

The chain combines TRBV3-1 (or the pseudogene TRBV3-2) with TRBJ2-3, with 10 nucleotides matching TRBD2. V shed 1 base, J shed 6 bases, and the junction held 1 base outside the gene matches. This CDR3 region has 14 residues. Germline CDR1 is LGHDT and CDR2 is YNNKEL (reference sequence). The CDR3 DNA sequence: TGTGCCAGCAGCCAAGGAGCGGGAGGGGATACGCAGTATTTT. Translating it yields CASSQGAGGDTQYF.

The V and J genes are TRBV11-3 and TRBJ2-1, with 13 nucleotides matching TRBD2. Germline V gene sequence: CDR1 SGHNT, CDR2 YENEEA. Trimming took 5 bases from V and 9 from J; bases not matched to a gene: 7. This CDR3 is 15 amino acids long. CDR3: CASSLGLAGVSEQFF. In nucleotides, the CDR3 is TGTGCCAGCAGCCTAGGACTAGCGGGAGTCTCTGAGCAGTTCTTC.

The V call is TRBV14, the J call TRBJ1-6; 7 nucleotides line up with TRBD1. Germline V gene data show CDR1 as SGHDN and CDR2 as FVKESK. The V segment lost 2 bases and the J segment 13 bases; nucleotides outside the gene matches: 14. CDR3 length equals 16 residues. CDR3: CASSQYRGPTGEPLHF. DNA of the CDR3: TGTGCCAGCAGCCAATACAGGGGACCCACCGGAGAGCCCCTCCACTTT.

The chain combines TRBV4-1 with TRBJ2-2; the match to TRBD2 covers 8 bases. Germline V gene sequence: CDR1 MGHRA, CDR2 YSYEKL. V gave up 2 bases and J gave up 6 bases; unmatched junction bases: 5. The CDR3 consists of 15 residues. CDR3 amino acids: CASSQPGTRSGELFF. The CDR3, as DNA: TGCGCCAGCAGCCAACCCGGGACTAGATCCGGGGAGCTGTTTTTT.